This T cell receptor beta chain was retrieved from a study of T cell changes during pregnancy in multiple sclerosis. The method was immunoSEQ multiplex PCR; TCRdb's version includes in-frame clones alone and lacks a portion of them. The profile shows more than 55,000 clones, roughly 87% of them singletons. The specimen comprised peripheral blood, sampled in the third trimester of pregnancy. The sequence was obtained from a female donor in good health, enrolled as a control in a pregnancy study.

CDR3 loop: CASSFGTGSLYEQYF. Here the CDR3 DNA reads TGTGCCAGCAGCTTCGGGACAGGGTCCCTCTACGAGCAGTACTTC. The rearrangement joins TRBV5-4 to TRBJ2-7; 9 nucleotides align to TRBD1. With V trimmed by 2 bases and J by 3 bases, 6 bases remained unmatched. Germline-derived CDR1 and CDR2 are SGHNT and YYREEE (reference sequence). The CDR3 extends over 15 amino acids.